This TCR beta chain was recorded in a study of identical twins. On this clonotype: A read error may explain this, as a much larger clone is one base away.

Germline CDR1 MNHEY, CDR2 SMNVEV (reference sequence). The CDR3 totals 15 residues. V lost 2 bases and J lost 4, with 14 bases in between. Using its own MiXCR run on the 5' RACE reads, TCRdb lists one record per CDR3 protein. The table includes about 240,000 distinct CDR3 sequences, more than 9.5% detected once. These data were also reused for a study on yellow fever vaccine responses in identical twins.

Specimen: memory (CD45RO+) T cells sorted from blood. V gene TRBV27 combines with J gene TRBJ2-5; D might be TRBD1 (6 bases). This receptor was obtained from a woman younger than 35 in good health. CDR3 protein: CASSLGQWVRETQYF. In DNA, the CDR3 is TGTGCCAGCAGTTTAGGACAGTGGGTACGAGAGACCCAGTACTTC.